This T cell receptor beta chain came from a study of CXCR3-negative and CXCR3-positive naive CD8 T cells. The study's findings and limits: Naive cells with CXCR3 showed TRB CDR3s that were more hydrophobic than those in CXCR3-negative naive cells.

Germline V gene data show CDR1 as LNHDA and CDR2 as SQIVND (reference sequence). The CDR3 consists of 15 residues. Remarks on this clonotype: Its specificity is not known.

The method, 5' RACE with UMI labels, was used to prepare the TRB cDNA libraries. No DNA is given; TCRdb re-called the 5' RACE reads and lists each CDR3 protein once. This table lists over 95,000 distinct CDR3 sequences. Material for sequencing was naive CXCR3+ CD8+ T cells from blood. Subset in this sample: CD45RO-CCR7+CD27+CD95- naive CD8+ T cells expressing CXCR3 (TNR3+). The gene calls are TRBV19 and TRBJ2-3; as DNA is missing, the TRBD1 call by TCRdb cannot be tested. This TCR was sampled from a human donor in good health. Some clones in this sample may be carry-over from other donors' samples. Here the CDR3 reads CASSIDDSRTDTQYF.